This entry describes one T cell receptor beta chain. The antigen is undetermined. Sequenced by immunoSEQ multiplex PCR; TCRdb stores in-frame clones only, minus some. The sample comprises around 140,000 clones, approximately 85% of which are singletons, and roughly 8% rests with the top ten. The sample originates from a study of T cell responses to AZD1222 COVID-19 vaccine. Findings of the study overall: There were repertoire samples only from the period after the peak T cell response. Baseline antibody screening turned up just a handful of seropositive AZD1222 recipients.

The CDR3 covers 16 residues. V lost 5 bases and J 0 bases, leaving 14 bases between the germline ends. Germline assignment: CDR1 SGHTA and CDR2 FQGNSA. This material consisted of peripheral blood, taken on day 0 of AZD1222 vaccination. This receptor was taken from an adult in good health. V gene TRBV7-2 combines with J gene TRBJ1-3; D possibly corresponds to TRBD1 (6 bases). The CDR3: CASSATGFSSGNTIYF. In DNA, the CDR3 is TGTGCCAGCAGCGCAACAGGGTTTAGCTCTGGAAACACCATATATTTT.